One and the same sample provided the 18 T cell receptor beta chains below, sequenced in a study of blood T cell repertoires in COVID-19. Some clones are missing from TCRdb's copy, which holds only in-frame ones; the method was immunoSEQ multiplex PCR. The data hold more than 65,000 clones, with around 91% observed a single time. Sequencing was performed on peripheral blood. The receptor set was obtained from a human donor in a cohort sampled during active COVID-19.

This clone was seen once. The rearrangement joins TRBV11-2 to TRBJ1-5; no definite D call. V gave up 8 bases and J gave up 0 bases, with 11 bases separating them. The CDR3 has 14 residues. CDR1 is SGHAT, CDR2 FQNNGV, per germline. CDR3 DNA: TGTGCCAGCGGCCCGGGTTATAGCAATCAGCCCCAGCATTTT. This codes for CASGPGYSNQPQHF.

The chain uses TRBV5-1 and TRBJ2-7; a possible D gene is TRBD1 (6 bases). Germline assignment: CDR1 SGHRS and CDR2 YFSETQ. The ends were cut back, 0 bases at V and 0 bases at J, with 13 bases in the middle. CDR3 length: 16 residues. The CDR3, as DNA: TGCGCCAGCAGCTTGGAAGCAGGGGCTATCTCCTACGAGCAGTACTTC. It specifies CASSLEAGAISYEQYF.

In its sample, this clone was seen a few times. The rearrangement joins TRBV18 to TRBJ2-1; 7 nucleotides agree with TRBD2. Trimming cost V 0 bases and J 7 bases; bases outside gene matches: 9. Germline-derived CDR1 and CDR2 are KGHSH and LQKENI. CDR3 length: 16 amino acids. CDR3 amino acids: CASSPPAGRVGNEQFF. CDR3 nucleotide sequence: TGTGCCAGCTCACCACCGGCTGGGAGGGTAGGGAATGAGCAGTTCTTC. Full variable domain (outside the CDR3, taken from reference TRBV18 and TRBJ2-1): NAGVMQNPRHLVRRRGQEARLRCSPMKGHSHVYWYRQLPEEGLKFMVYLQKENIIDESGMPKERFSAEFPKEGPSILRIQQVVRGDSAAYFCASSPPAGRVGNEQFFGPGTRLTVL.

The chain has TRBV2 and TRBJ1-2; no clear D. CDR1 is SNHLY and CDR2 is FYNNEI in the germline V gene. Between the trimmed V and J ends, which lost 7 bases and 6 bases, there was a span of 12 bases. CDR3 length: 12 residues. CDR3 sequence: CASMLMAHGYTF. In nucleotides, the CDR3 is TGTGCCAGCATGCTCATGGCACATGGCTACACCTTC.

V usage is TRBV9 and J usage is TRBJ2-2; D gene ambiguous. Germline CDR1 SGDLS, CDR2 YYNGEE. V dropped 3 bases and J dropped 6 bases, with 9 bases sitting between them. The CDR3 has 13 amino acids. In DNA, the CDR3 is TGTGCCAGCAGCGACTACCTCTCCGGGGAGCTGTTTTTT. This gives the protein CASSDYLSGELFF.

The chain combines TRBV4-3 with TRBJ2-7, with TRBD1 matching 9 bases. The CDR3 runs to 15 residues. Losses at the gene ends were 0 bases for V and 5 bases for J; bases not matched to a gene: 5. Germline V CDR1 and CDR2: LGHNA, YSLEER. DNA for the CDR3: TGCGCCAGCAGCCAAGAAGGGACAGGGTTCCACGAGCAGTACTTC. It specifies CASSQEGTGFHEQYF.

The CDR3 region is CASSLDRGDLYEQYF. Here the CDR3 DNA reads TGTGCCAGCAGCTTAGATCGGGGGGACCTCTACGAGCAGTACTTC. The J gene is TRBJ2-7, the V gene TRBV11-2; 7 bases line up with TRBD2. The CDR3 is 15 residues long. The junction had 5 bases not matched to a gene; V was cut back by 0 bases and J by 3 bases. Germline-derived CDR1 and CDR2 are SGHAT and FQNNGV.

The J gene is TRBJ1-4, the V gene TRBV6-2 or TRBV6-3; 11 positions match TRBD1. The CDR3 is 15 amino acids. J gave up 7 bases and V 6 bases, and 7 bases lay outside the gene matches. The germline V gene encodes CDR1 MNHEY and CDR2 SVGEGT. The CDR3 nucleotides read TGTGCCAGCAGCCGCGGACAGGGGGCGAGTGAAAAACTGTTTTTT. Translation: CASSRGQGASEKLFF.

This clone was seen just once. The J gene is TRBJ1-2, the V gene TRBV4-3; 10 positions match TRBD1. The CDR3 spans 15 residues. Germline lookup yields CDR1 LGHNA and CDR2 YSLEER. Losses at the gene ends were 0 bases for V and 7 bases for J; bases not matched to a gene: 5. Here the CDR3 DNA reads TGCGCCAGCAGCCAAGATGGGACAGGGGTCCCTGGCTACACCTTC. It specifies CASSQDGTGVPGYTF.

The chain employs TRBV28 and TRBJ2-7; D might be TRBD2 (6 bases). Germline-derived CDR1 and CDR2 are MDHEN and SYDVKM. The ends were cut back, 5 bases at V and 3 bases at J, with 20 bases in the middle. The CDR3 spans 16 residues. For the CDR3, the DNA is TGTGCCAGCAGTCCCCAAGGCGGGACCCAACACTACGAGCAGTACTTC. It specifies CASSPQGGTQHYEQYF. Looking up the rest from reference TRBV28 and TRBJ2-7 gives the full variable domain: DVKVTQSSRYLVKRTGEKVFLECVQDMDHENMFWYRQDPGLGLRLIYFSYDVKMKEKGDIPEGYSVSREKKERFSLILESASTNQTSMYLCASSPQGGTQHYEQYFGPGTRLTVT.

The sample holds a few counts of this clone. This sequence joins TRBV30 and TRBJ2-7, with TRBD2 identical over 8 bases. Germline V gene lookup returns CDR1 GTSNPN and CDR2 SVGIG (reference sequence). Trimming at V came to 1 base and at J to 7 bases, leaving 3 bases not matched to a gene. The CDR3 contains 12 residues. The CDR3 DNA sequence: TGTGCCTGGAGTGGGGTAGCGGGGGAGCAGTACTTC. Residues: CAWSGVAGEQYF.

The gene calls are TRBV18 and TRBJ1-1; D unresolved. V lost 6 bases and J lost 0, with 17 bases in between. Per germline, CDR1 KGHSH and CDR2 LQKENI. CDR3 length: 16 amino acids. The chain's CDR3 is CASSSYDQALNTEAFF. DNA of the CDR3: TGTGCCAGCTCCTCTTATGATCAGGCTTTGAACACTGAAGCTTTCTTT. The full variable domain, rest sourced from reference TRBV18 and TRBJ1-1, is NAGVMQNPRHLVRRRGQEARLRCSPMKGHSHVYWYRQLPEEGLKFMVYLQKENIIDESGMPKERFSAEFPKEGPSILRIQQVVRGDSAAYFCASSSYDQALNTEAFFGQGTRLTVV.

This chain links TRBV4-1 with TRBJ2-7, with D maybe TRBD2 (5 bases). Germline CDR1 and CDR2: MGHRA and YSYEKL. This CDR3 region has 16 residues. Between the trimmed V and J ends, which lost 4 bases and 4 bases, there was a span of 20 bases. The CDR3 sequence is CASSPVGLAKEYEQYF. Written as DNA, the CDR3 is TGCGCCAGCAGCCCGGTAGGACTTGCGAAGGAGTACGAGCAGTACTTC.

The V and J genes are TRBV5-1 and TRBJ1-6; TRBD1 matches 9 bases. The CDR3 has 15 residues. J was trimmed by 7 bases and V by 4 bases; bases with no gene match: 6. Germline V lookup: CDR1 SGHRS, CDR2 YFSETQ. In nucleotides, the CDR3 is TGCGCCAGCAGCCCCAGGACAGGGGACAATTCACCCCTCCACTTT. Translated: CASSPRTGDNSPLHF.

V is TRBV11-2 and J is TRBJ2-7; 8 bases match TRBD1. Per the germline V gene, CDR1 is SGHAT and CDR2 is FQNNGV. The CDR3 runs 17 residues. V lost 4 bases and J lost 3; bases outside the gene matches: 14. The CDR3 DNA follows: TGTGCCAGCAGCTCAAAGGTTTATGACAGGGGAGACTACGAGCAGTACTTC. Its translation: CASSSKVYDRGDYEQYF.

V is TRBV19 and J is TRBJ1-2; 7 bases line up with TRBD1. There are 15 residues in the CDR3. Per germline, CDR1 LNHDA and CDR2 SQIVND (reference sequence). Losses at the gene ends were 4 bases for V and 1 base for J; bases not matched to a gene: 6. For the CDR3, the DNA is TGTGCCAGTAGTACCCGAGACAGGGATAACTATGGCTACACCTTC. Its protein product is CASSTRDRDNYGYTF. Supplemented by reference TRBV19 and TRBJ1-2, the full variable domain reads DGGITQSPKYLFRKEGQNVTLSCEQNLNHDAMYWYRQDPGQGLRLIYYSQIVNDFQKGDIAEGYSVSREKKESFPLTVTSAQKNPTAFYLCASSTRDRDNYGYTFGSGTRLTVV.

This clone was counted between two and nine times. The chain is built from TRBV30 and TRBJ1-5; maybe TRBD1 (5 bases). CDR1 is GTSNPN and CDR2 is SVGIG in the germline V gene (reference sequence). V gave up 3 bases and J gave up 6 bases, with 12 bases separating them. The CDR3 contains 13 residues. The CDR3: CAWSEGATQPQHF. The DNA for the CDR3 is TGTGCCTGGAGCGAAGGGGCGACTCAGCCCCAGCATTTT.

The chain's CDR3 is CASSLSHRGRGDTEAFF. The CDR3 bases are TGTGCCAGCAGCTTATCCCACAGGGGCCGTGGGGACACTGAAGCTTTCTTT. The J gene is TRBJ1-1, the V gene TRBV7-8; 7 bases are shared with TRBD1. CDR1 SGHVS and CDR2 FQNEAQ come from the germline V gene. V lost 2 bases and J lost 3; bases outside the gene matches: 12. This CDR3 has 17 amino acids.